A few counts support the clone carrying this T cell receptor (beta chain). Its target is unknown. Template switching (which added a universal primer site) was used, and cDNA carried unique molecular identifiers. TCRdb re-analysed the 5' RACE reads in MiXCR, keeping a single row per CDR3 protein. In the table there are 1.5 million to 2 million distinct CDR3 sequences, 25% to 35% of which are singletons. These data are taken from a study of identical twins. The J segment lost 4 bases and the V segment lost 1 base, leaving 10 bases of the junction unmatched. Germline-derived CDR1 and CDR2 are DFQATT and SNEGSKA (reference sequence). The CDR3 extends over 16 amino acids. General study findings and limits: Invariant MAIT and iNKT cells could partly confound zero-insertion analyses.

J is TRBJ2-1 and V is TRBV20-1; 7 nucleotides align to TRBD1. Input material: cord blood. This clonotype originated in a newborn girl in good health. The CDR3 sequence is CSARASGTDKYNEQFF. As DNA, the CDR3 is TGCAGTGCTAGAGCCTCAGGGACAGACAAATACAATGAGCAGTTCTTC.